The 24 T cell receptor beta chains given below trace back to one sample, sequenced in a study of PD-1 blockade in classical Hodgkin lymphoma. Produced via immunoSEQ multiplex PCR; TCRdb's table is partial and in-frame only. The sample has more than 50,000 clones; 70% to 75% are singletons. Relapse after autologous stem cell transplantation occurred in every patient, and brentuximab vedotin exposure varied. Sample: peripheral blood mononuclear cells (PBMCs), taken before the second cycle of nivolumab. These receptors all come from a human donor with classical Hodgkin lymphoma.

This chain uses TRBV27 with TRBJ2-3; 7 nucleotides line up with TRBD2. Looked up from germline, CDR1 is MNHEY and CDR2 is SMNVEV (reference sequence). The CDR3 sequence is 15 residues long. Unmatched junction bases numbered 4, after V lost 3 bases and J lost 1 base. CDR3 protein: CASSFGGVGTDTQYF. Here the CDR3 DNA reads TGTGCCAGCAGTTTTGGGGGGGTTGGCACAGATACGCAGTATTTT.

The CDR3 reads CASSLETGVRNNEQFF. The CDR3 bases are TGCGCCAGCAGCTTGGAAACGGGAGTTAGAAACAATGAGCAGTTCTTC. This chain links TRBV5-1 with TRBJ2-1; D possibly corresponds to TRBD2 (6 bases). The length of the CDR3 is 16 residues. V was shortened by 0 bases and J by 5 bases, with 15 bases between the two germline ends. The germline CDR1 and CDR2 sequences are SGHRS and YFSETQ.

The rearrangement links TRBV2 to TRBJ1-5, with no clear D. Trimming pared 2 bases from V and 7 bases from J, leaving 12 bases between. The length of the CDR3 is 14 residues. Per the germline V gene, CDR1 is SNHLY and CDR2 is FYNNEI. The chain's CDR3 is CASSETGFGQPQHF. The CDR3 bases are TGTGCCAGCAGTGAAACGGGTTTCGGCCAGCCCCAGCATTTT.

This clone appeared a few times. The CDR3 sequence: CASNSLGRDLYGYTF. In DNA form, the CDR3 reads TGTGCCAGCAATTCACTAGGCAGGGACCTCTATGGCTACACCTTC. The chain couples TRBV28 to TRBJ1-2; a weak D match, TRBD1 (5 bases). Trimming took off 7 bases at V and 4 bases at J, with 19 bases between the two ends. The germline V gene encodes CDR1 MDHEN and CDR2 SYDVKM. The CDR3 has 15 residues.

The V gene is TRBV2, the J gene TRBJ2-3; TRBD2 is a possible D gene (5 bases). V was shortened by 3 bases and J by 5 bases, with 15 bases between the two germline ends. The CDR3 totals 15 residues. Germline V gene data show CDR1 as SNHLY and CDR2 as FYNNEI. CDR3 DNA sequence: TGTGCCAGCAGTGAGAGCGGTCCTGCGGGAGATACGCAGTATTTT. It codes for CASSESGPAGDTQYF.

V usage is TRBV27 and J usage is TRBJ2-7, with 9 nucleotides matching TRBD1. The length of the CDR3 is 15 residues. Germline-derived CDR1 and CDR2 are MNHEY and SMNVEV (reference sequence). V lost 1 base, J lost 7 bases, and 8 bases stayed unmatched. The CDR3 loop reads CASSLLGDRVEEQYF. The CDR3 nucleotides read TGTGCCAGCAGTTTATTGGGGGACAGGGTCGAGGAGCAGTACTTC.

The chain is built from TRBV18 and TRBJ2-7, with D perhaps matching TRBD1 (5 bases). The germline V and J ends were trimmed by 5 bases and 3 bases, with 8 bases remaining between them. Germline V CDR1 and CDR2: KGHSH, LQKENI. The CDR3 has 12 residues. This CDR3 is CASSSDSYEQYF. CDR3 nucleotide sequence: TGTGCCAGCTCATCTGACAGCTACGAGCAGTACTTC. Combining the CDR3 with reference TRBV18 and TRBJ2-7 gives the whole variable domain NAGVMQNPRHLVRRRGQEARLRCSPMKGHSHVYWYRQLPEEGLKFMVYLQKENIIDESGMPKERFSAEFPKEGPSILRIQQVVRGDSAAYFCASSSDSYEQYFGPGTRLTVT.

CDR3 sequence: CASSLEAGIYEQYF. In nucleotides, the CDR3 is TGTGCCAGCAGCTTAGAGGCAGGTATCTACGAGCAGTACTTC. The chain couples TRBV7-9 to TRBJ2-7; no reliable D call. The CDR3 runs 14 residues. In germline, CDR1 is SEHNR, CDR2 FQNEAQ (reference sequence). Trimming stripped 1 base from V and 3 bases from J, with 10 bases between.

This clone has more than one count but fewer than ten. This rearrangement joins TRBV10-3 to TRBJ2-1, with TRBD1 matching over 8 bases. Germline V gives CDR1 ENHRY, CDR2 SYGVKD. The CDR3 covers 16 residues. V lost 2 bases, J lost 0 bases, and 3 bases stayed unmatched. CDR3 nucleotide sequence: TGTGCCATCAGTGAGCCGACAGGGGACTCCTACAATGAGCAGTTCTTC. Residues: CAISEPTGDSYNEQFF.

The chain uses TRBV6-5 and TRBJ2-7, with D unresolved. V was clipped by 4 bases and J by 0 bases, with 13 bases between them. Germline values: CDR1 MNHEY, CDR2 SVGAGI. This CDR3 comprises 15 residues. The CDR3 region has the DNA TGTGCCAGCAGTTTAATAACCGGAAGCTCCTACGAGCAGTACTTC. This gives the protein CASSLITGSSYEQYF.

This clone was counted between two and nine times. The rearrangement links TRBV5-1 to TRBJ1-6; no clear D gene. CDR3 length: 16 amino acids. In germline, CDR1 is SGHRS, CDR2 YFSETQ. The V end lost 1 base, the J end lost 7 bases, and 15 bases lay between the germline ends. This CDR3 reads CASSLQPGTSNSPLHF. The CDR3 DNA sequence: TGCGCCAGCAGCTTGCAGCCGGGAACCTCAAATTCACCCCTCCACTTT.

The chain carries TRBV11-2 and TRBJ2-7, with 12 bases aligning to TRBD1. With V trimmed by 4 bases and J by 4 bases, 8 bases remained unmatched. Germline CDR1 is SGHAT and CDR2 is FQNNGV. The CDR3 spans 16 residues. CDR3 coding DNA: TGTGCCAGCAGCTCGTTCGGGACAGGGGGCATGTACGAGCAGTACTTC. This encodes CASSSFGTGGMYEQYF.

The chain combines TRBV30 with TRBJ2-7; 8 bases fit TRBD2. This CDR3 spans 13 amino acids. J was trimmed by 5 bases and V by 0 bases; bases with no gene match: 3. Germline values: CDR1 GTSNPN, CDR2 SVGIG (reference sequence). The CDR3 DNA is TGTGCCTGGAGTGTACAAGCGGGGGACGAGCAGTACTTC. Protein product: CAWSVQAGDEQYF.

This clone was found a few times. CDR3: CASSVTSGYTGELFF. In DNA form, the CDR3 reads TGTGCCAGCAGCGTGACTAGCGGATACACCGGGGAGCTGTTTTTT. The gene calls are TRBV7-3 and TRBJ2-2, with 9 bases lining up with TRBD2. The CDR3 is 15 residues long. Trimming at V came to 5 bases and at J to 3 bases, leaving 4 bases not matched to a gene. CDR1 and CDR2 from the germline V gene are SGHTA and FQGTGA.

V usage is TRBV7-8 and J usage is TRBJ2-1; 7 nucleotides match TRBD2. The CDR3 consists of 16 residues. The germline V gene has CDR1 SGHVS and CDR2 FQNEAQ. V lost 7 bases, J lost 8 bases, and 17 bases stayed unmatched. In nucleotides, the CDR3 is TGTGCCAGCATCTCATGGGGGACTACCTCTATCGATGAGCAGTTCTTC. This codes for CASISWGTTSIDEQFF.

V is TRBV30 and J is TRBJ2-7, with 9 bases fitting TRBD1. Germline V gene data show CDR1 as GTSNPN and CDR2 as SVGIG (reference sequence). This CDR3 spans 14 amino acids. V shed 4 bases, J shed 2 bases, and the junction held 6 bases outside the gene matches. The CDR3 region is CAWNKQGAAYEQYF. The CDR3 bases are TGTGCCTGGAACAAACAGGGGGCAGCCTACGAGCAGTACTTC.

The chain uses TRBV11-1 and TRBJ2-7; 8 bases match TRBD1. This CDR3 comprises 13 residues. Unmatched junction bases numbered 0, after V lost 2 bases and J lost 3 bases. Germline assignment: CDR1 SGHAT and CDR2 FQDESV (reference sequence). The CDR3, as DNA: TGTGCCAGCAGCTTAACAGGGGGCTACGAGCAGTACTTC. This sequence encodes CASSLTGGYEQYF.

This clone was observed a handful of times. The chain couples TRBV28 to TRBJ1-2, with TRBD1 matching 7 bases. The CDR3 is 13 amino acids. CDR1 and CDR2 from the germline V gene are MDHEN and SYDVKM. With V trimmed by 10 bases and J by 1 base, 6 bases remained unmatched. CDR3 sequence reads: CAMQDRVNYGYTF. The CDR3 DNA is TGTGCCATGCAAGACAGGGTTAACTATGGCTACACCTTC.

The genes are TRBV28 and TRBJ2-3; no reliable D call. CDR3 length: 13 amino acids. From germline, CDR1 is MDHEN and CDR2 SYDVKM. Trimming left V 5 bases short and J 4 bases short, with 10 bases between. As DNA, the CDR3 is TGTGCCAGCAGTCCCGTGTGGGCAGATACGCAGTATTTT. Protein: CASSPVWADTQYF.

J is TRBJ2-2 and V is TRBV10-1; perhaps TRBD1 as D (6 bases). Per germline, CDR1 WNHNN and CDR2 SYGVQD (reference sequence). V was shortened by 6 bases and J by 5 bases, with 10 bases between the two germline ends. The CDR3 extends over 13 amino acids. As DNA, the CDR3 is TGCGCCAGCAGGGACAGACCGACCGGGGAGCTGTTTTTT. It translates to CASRDRPTGELFF.

The chain employs TRBV27 and TRBJ1-1; tentative D call: TRBD1 (6 bases). The germline V and J ends were trimmed by 3 bases and 5 bases, with 19 bases remaining between them. The CDR3 loop spans 16 amino acids. The germline V gene has CDR1 MNHEY and CDR2 SMNVEV (reference sequence). This CDR3 is CASSFLQETGYTEAFF. DNA of the CDR3: TGTGCCAGCAGTTTTTTGCAGGAGACAGGTTATACTGAAGCTTTCTTT.

This chain links TRBV5-1 with TRBJ1-1; a weak D match, TRBD1 (6 bases). The V gene lost 2 bases and the J gene lost 0 bases, with 11 bases spanning the gap. The CDR3 is 15 amino acids. CDR1 is SGHRS and CDR2 is YFSETQ in the germline V gene. The CDR3 here is CASSLQGQVNTEAFF. The DNA for the CDR3 is TGCGCCAGCAGCTTACAGGGTCAGGTGAACACTGAAGCTTTCTTT.

The CDR3 bases are TGTGCCAGCAGCTCAAGACAGGCGCTCACCGGGGAGCTGTTTTTT. Its translation is CASSSRQALTGELFF. V usage is TRBV11-3 and J usage is TRBJ2-2; weak D call: TRBD1 (6 bases). This CDR3 has 15 amino acids. The germline V gene encodes CDR1 SGHNT and CDR2 YENEEA. Between the trimmed V and J ends, which lost 4 bases and 4 bases, there was a span of 13 bases.

The chain joins TRBV10-2 to TRBJ2-1; 12 bases line up with TRBD2. Germline V gives CDR1 WSHSY, CDR2 SAAADI. This CDR3 comprises 14 residues. V was clipped by 7 bases and J by 10 bases; unmatched bases: 8. CDR3 sequence (DNA): TGCGCCAGCACTGGACTAGCGGGAACCAGCGAGCAGTTCTTC. It codes for CASTGLAGTSEQFF.